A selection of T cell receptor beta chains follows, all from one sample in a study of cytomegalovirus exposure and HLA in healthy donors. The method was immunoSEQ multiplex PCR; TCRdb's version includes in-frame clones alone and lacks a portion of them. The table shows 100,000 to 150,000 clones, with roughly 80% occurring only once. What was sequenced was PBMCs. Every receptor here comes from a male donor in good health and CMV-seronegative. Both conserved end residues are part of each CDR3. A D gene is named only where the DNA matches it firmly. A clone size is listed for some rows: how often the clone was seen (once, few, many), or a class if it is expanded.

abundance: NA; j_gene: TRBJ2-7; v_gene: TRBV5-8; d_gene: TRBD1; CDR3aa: CASSLTGERYEQYF; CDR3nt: TGTGCCAGCAGCTTAACAGGGGAACGGTACGAGCAGTACTTC
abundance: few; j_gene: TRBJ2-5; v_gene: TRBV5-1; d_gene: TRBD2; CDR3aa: CASSPGTSGILQETQYF; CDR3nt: TGCGCCAGCAGCCCCGGGACTAGCGGTATTCTACAAGAGACCCAGTACTTC
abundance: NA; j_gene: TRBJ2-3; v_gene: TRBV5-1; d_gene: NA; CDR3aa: CASSGRMGSADTQYF; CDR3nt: TGCGCCAGCAGCGGACGGATGGGGAGCGCAGATACGCAGTATTTT
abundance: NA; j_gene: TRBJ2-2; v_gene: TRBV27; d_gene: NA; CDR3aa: CASSFSTLNTGELFF; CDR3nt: TGTGCCAGCAGTTTTTCCACTCTCAACACCGGGGAGCTGTTTTTT
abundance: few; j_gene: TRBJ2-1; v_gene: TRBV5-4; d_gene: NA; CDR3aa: CASSFLAEVNEQFF; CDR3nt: TGTGCCAGCAGCTTTCTAGCTGAAGTGAATGAGCAGTTCTTC
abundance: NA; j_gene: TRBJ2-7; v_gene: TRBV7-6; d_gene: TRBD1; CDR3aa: CASSGFEGASSYEQYF; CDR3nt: TGTGCCAGCAGCGGTTTTGAGGGGGCGAGCTCCTACGAGCAGTACTTC
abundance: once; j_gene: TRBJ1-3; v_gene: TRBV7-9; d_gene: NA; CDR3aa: CSSSGGANGHSTIYF; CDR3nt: TGTTCCAGCAGCGGAGGCGCGAACGGTCATTCCACCATATATTTT
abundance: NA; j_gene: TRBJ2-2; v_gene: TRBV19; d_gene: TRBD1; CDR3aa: CATSDRANTGELFF; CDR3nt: TGTGCCACCTCGGACAGGGCGAACACCGGGGAGCTGTTTTTT
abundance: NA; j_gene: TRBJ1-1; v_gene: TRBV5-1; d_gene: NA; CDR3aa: CASSLSDRVNTEAFF; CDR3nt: TGCGCCAGCAGCCTTTCGGACAGAGTGAACACTGAAGCTTTCTTT
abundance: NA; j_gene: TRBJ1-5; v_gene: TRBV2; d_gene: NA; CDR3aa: CASSELGGNQPQHF; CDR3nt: TGTGCCAGCAGTGAACTAGGCGGCAATCAGCCCCAGCATTTT
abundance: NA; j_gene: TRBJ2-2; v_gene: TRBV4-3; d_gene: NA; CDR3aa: CASSRGSGVGTGELFF; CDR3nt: TGCGCCAGCAGCCGCGGTTCGGGGGTGGGCACCGGGGAGCTGTTTTTT
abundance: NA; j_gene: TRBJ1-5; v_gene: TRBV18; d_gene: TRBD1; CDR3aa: CASSRLRGEDQPQHF; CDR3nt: TGTGCCAGCTCACGGCTCAGGGGGGAGGATCAGCCCCAGCATTTT
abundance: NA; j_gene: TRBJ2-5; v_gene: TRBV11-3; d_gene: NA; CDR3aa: CASSTGVGGREETQYF; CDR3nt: TGTGCCAGCAGCACGGGGGTGGGGGGGCGCGAAGAGACCCAGTACTTC
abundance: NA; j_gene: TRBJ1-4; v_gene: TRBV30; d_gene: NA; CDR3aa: CAWERALENEKLFF; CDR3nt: TGTGCCTGGGAGAGGGCCTTGGAGAATGAAAAACTGTTTTTT
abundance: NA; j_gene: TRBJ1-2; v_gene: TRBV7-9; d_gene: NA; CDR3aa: CSSSEQSIYGYTF; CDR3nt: TGTTCCAGCAGCGAACAGAGCATCTATGGCTACACCTTC
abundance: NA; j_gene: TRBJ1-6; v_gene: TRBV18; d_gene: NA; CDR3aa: CASSPPDSPLHF; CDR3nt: TGTGCCAGCTCACCCCCCGATTCACCCCTCCACTTT
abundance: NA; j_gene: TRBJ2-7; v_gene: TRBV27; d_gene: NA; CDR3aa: CASSLQGGDYEEQYF; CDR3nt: TGTGCCAGCAGTTTACAGGGCGGGGATTACGAAGAGCAGTACTTC
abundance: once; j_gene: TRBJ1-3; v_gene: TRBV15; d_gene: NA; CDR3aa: CATSRDGGPGRNTIYF; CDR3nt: TGTGCCACCAGCAGAGACGGAGGACCGGGGAGAAACACCATATATTTT
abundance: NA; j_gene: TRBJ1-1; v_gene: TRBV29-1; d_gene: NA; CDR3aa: CSATTGINTEAFF; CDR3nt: TGCAGCGCCACGACAGGTATAAACACTGAAGCTTTCTTT
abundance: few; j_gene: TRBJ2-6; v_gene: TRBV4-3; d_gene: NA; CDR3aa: CASSQGGDSGANVLTF; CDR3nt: TGCGCCAGCAGCCAAGGGGGAGACTCTGGGGCCAACGTCCTGACTTTC
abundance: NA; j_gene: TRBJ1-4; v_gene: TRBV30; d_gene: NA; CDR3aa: CAWRGGQYEKLFF; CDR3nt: TGTGCCTGGAGGGGAGGGCAGTACGAAAAACTGTTTTTT
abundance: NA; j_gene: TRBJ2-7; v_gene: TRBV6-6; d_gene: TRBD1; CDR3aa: CASSTKGQTRYEQYF; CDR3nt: TGTGCCAGCAGCACAAAGGGACAGACCCGCTACGAGCAGTACTTC
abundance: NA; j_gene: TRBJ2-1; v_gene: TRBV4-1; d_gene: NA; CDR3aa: CASSQGLPDEQFF; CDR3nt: TGCGCCAGCAGCCAAGGACTGCCGGATGAGCAGTTCTTC
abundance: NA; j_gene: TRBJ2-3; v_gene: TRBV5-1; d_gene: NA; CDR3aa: CASSFLASTDTQYF; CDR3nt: TGCGCCAGCAGCTTTCTAGCTAGCACAGATACGCAGTATTTT
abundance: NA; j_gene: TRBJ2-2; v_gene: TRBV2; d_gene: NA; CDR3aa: CASRIEPQGTGELFF; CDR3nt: TGTGCCAGCAGGATCGAACCCCAGGGGACCGGGGAGCTGTTTTTT
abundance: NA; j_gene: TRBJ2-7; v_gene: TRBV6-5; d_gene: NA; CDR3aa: CASRDSYEQYF; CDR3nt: TGTGCCAGCAGAGACTCTTACGAGCAGTACTTC
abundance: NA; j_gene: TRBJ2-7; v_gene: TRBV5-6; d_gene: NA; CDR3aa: CASSLAPASGEQYF; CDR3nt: TGTGCCAGCAGCTTGGCCCCAGCGTCGGGCGAGCAGTACTTC
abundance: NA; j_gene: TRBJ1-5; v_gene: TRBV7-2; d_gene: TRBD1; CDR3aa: CASTQGAGAQHF; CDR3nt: TGTGCCAGCACCCAGGGGGCTGGAGCCCAGCATTTT
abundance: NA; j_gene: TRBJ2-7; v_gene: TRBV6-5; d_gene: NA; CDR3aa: CASTENHAQNEQYF; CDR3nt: TGTGCCAGCACCGAAAACCATGCCCAGAACGAGCAGTACTTC
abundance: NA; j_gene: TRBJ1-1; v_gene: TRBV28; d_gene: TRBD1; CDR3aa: CASRDREAEAFF; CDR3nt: TGTGCCAGCAGAGACAGGGAAGCTGAAGCTTTCTTT
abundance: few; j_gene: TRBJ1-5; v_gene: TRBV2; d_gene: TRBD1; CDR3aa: CASRGTGAFQPQHF; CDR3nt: TGTGCCAGCAGGGGGACAGGGGCATTTCAGCCCCAGCATTTT
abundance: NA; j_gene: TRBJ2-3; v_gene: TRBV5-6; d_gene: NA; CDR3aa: CASSSSETASTDTQYF; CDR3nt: TGTGCCAGCAGCTCGTCTGAGACAGCTAGCACAGATACGCAGTATTTT
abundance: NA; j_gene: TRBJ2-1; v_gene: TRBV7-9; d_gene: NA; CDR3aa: CASSEGGDRREQFF; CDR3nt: TGTGCCAGCAGCGAGGGGGGGGATCGGCGTGAGCAGTTCTTC
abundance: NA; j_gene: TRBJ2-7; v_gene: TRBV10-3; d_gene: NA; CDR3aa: CAISESGQGNGESSYEQYF; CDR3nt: TGTGCCATCAGTGAGTCGGGCCAGGGTAACGGCGAGAGCTCCTACGAGCAGTACTTC
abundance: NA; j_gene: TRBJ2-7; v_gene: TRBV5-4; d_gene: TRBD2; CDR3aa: CASSFPGLAGGQLYEQYF; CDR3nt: TGTGCCAGCAGCTTCCCCGGGCTAGCGGGGGGCCAACTGTACGAGCAGTACTTC
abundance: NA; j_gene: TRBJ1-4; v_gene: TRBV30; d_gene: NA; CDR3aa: CAWSLRPSLGGKLFF; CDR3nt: TGTGCCTGGAGTCTACGCCCCAGTCTTGGCGGAAAACTGTTTTTT
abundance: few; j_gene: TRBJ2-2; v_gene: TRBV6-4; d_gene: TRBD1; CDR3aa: CASSEGKEGTANTGELFF; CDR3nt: TGTGCCAGCAGTGAAGGAAAGGAAGGGACAGCGAACACCGGGGAGCTGTTTTTT
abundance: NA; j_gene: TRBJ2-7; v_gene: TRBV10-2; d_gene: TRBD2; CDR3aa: CASRGGAIYEQYF; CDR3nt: TGCGCCAGCCGGGGGGGGGCGATTTACGAGCAGTACTTC
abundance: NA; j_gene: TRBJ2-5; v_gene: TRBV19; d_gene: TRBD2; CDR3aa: CASSKGREGETQYF; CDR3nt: TGTGCCAGTAGTAAGGGAAGGGAGGGAGAGACCCAGTACTTC
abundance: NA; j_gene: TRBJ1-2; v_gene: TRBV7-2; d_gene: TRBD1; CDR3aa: CASSQTGNYGYTF; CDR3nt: TGTGCCAGCAGCCAGACAGGGAACTATGGCTACACCTTC
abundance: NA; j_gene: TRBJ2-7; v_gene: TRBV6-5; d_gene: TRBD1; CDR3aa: CASQRTGTGSYEQYF; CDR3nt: TGTGCCAGCCAAAGAACCGGGACAGGGTCCTACGAGCAGTACTTC
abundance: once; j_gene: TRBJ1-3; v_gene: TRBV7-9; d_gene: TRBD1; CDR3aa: CASIRDSSGNTIYF; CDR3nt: TGTGCCAGCATCAGGGACAGCTCTGGAAACACCATATATTTT
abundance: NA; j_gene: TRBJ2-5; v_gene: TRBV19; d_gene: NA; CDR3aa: CASSIGPGGYETQYF; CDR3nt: TGTGCCAGTAGTATAGGCCCCGGAGGGTACGAGACCCAGTACTTC
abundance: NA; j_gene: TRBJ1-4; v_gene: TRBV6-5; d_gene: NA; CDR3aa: CASSFLRTATNEKLFF; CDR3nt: TGTGCTAGCAGTTTTCTACGGACAGCAACTAATGAAAAACTGTTTTTT
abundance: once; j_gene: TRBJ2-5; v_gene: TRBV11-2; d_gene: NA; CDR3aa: CASSLGRLGETQYF; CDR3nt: TGTGCCAGCAGCTTAGGGAGATTAGGCGAGACCCAGTACTTC
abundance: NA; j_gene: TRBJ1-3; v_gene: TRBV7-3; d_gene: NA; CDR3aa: CASSPQRGGNTIYF; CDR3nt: TGTGCCAGCAGCCCGCAACGGGGGGGAAACACCATATATTTT
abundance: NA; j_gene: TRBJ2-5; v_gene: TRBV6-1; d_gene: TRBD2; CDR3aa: CASSAWSSGGSQETQYF; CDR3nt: TGTGCCAGCAGTGCCTGGTCTAGCGGGGGATCCCAAGAGACCCAGTACTTC
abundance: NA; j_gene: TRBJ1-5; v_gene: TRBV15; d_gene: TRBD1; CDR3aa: CATSSFRGTNQPQHF; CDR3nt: TGTGCCACCAGCAGCTTCAGGGGGACGAATCAGCCCCAGCATTTT
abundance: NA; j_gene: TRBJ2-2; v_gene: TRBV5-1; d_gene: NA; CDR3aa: CASSLGGSTGELFF; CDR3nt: TGCGCCAGCAGCTTGGGGGGCAGTACCGGGGAGCTGTTTTTT
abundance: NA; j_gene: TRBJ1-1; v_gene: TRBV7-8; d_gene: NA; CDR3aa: CASSLRLTGKNTEAFF; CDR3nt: TGTGCCAGCAGCTTAAGGCTAACGGGGAAGAACACTGAAGCTTTCTTT
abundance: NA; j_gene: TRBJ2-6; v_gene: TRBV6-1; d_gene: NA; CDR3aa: CASSEEGMVSGANGLTF; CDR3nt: TGTGCCAGCAGTGAGGAGGGAATGGTCTCTGGGGCCAACGGCCTGACTTTC
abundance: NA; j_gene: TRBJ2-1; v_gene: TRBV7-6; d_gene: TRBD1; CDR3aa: CASSLAPAGDREPREQFF; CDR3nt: TGTGCCAGCAGCTTAGCCCCAGCAGGAGACAGGGAACCCCGGGAGCAGTTCTTC
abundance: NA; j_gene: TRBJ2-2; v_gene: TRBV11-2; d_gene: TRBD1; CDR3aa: CASSPTGQGNTGELFF; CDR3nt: TGTGCCAGCAGCCCAACGGGACAGGGGAACACCGGGGAGCTGTTTTTT
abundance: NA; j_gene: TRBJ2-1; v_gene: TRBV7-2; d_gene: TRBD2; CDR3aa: CASSLRLAGGDEQFF; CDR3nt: TGTGCCAGCAGCCTTCGACTAGCGGGGGGAGATGAGCAGTTCTTC
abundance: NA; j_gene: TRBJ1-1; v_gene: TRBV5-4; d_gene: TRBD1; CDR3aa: CASSDREGGEAFF; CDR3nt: TGTGCCAGCAGCGACAGGGAAGGAGGTGAAGCTTTCTTT